This T cell receptor beta chain was profiled in a study of blood T cell repertoires in COVID-19. As for the study in general: From T cells, B-cell-depleted T cells, or PBMCs came the material, which was cDNA or gDNA.

Under the authors' procedure: From reference gene primer amplification, estimates of nucleated cell counts were derived. The assay was immunoSEQ multiplex PCR, and TCRdb's table has in-frame clones only and misses some. V, J and clone size were drawn from that table, and D and trimming were deduced from the DNA. The sample records 100,000 or so clones, 85% to 95% being singletons. This CDR3 is 15 amino acids long. Trimming removed 1 base at V and 6 bases at J, with 16 bases between. Germline V gene sequence: CDR1 SQVTM, CDR2 ANQGSEA. The sequence derives from a man between 50 and 59 years old with active COVID-19. Sample: peripheral blood. The chain links TRBV29-1 to TRBJ1-3, with a possible D match to TRBD1 (5 bases). This CDR3 is CSVEAPGQGKNTIYF. The CDR3 nucleotides read TGCAGCGTTGAAGCGCCCGGCCAGGGTAAAAACACCATATATTTT.